This T cell receptor (beta chain) derives from a study of T cell repertoires in ileal Crohn's disease. The table came from immunoSEQ multiplex PCR; TCRdb's copy has only in-frame clones and leaves some out. Of roughly 9,100 clones in the sample, over 75% were seen once. Of note for this clone: Its antigen is still unknown.

V was clipped by 4 bases and J by 3 bases; unmatched bases: 5. Germline V gene lookup returns CDR1 KGHSH and CDR2 LQKENI. The CDR3 covers 14 residues. General study results and limits: Mucosal expansions were suggested to be mainly CD8 T cells. All patients with clonality above 26.8% had endoscopic recurrence. Clonal expansions were more frequent in active smokers than non-smokers at surgery.

The sample comprised ileal tissue. The chain links TRBV18 to TRBJ1-1; 7 bases agree with TRBD1. The receptor comes from an adult with Crohn's disease. CDR3 DNA sequence: TGTGCCAGCTCACAGGGGGCTGGCTACACTGAAGCTTTCTTT. It codes for CASSQGAGYTEAFF.